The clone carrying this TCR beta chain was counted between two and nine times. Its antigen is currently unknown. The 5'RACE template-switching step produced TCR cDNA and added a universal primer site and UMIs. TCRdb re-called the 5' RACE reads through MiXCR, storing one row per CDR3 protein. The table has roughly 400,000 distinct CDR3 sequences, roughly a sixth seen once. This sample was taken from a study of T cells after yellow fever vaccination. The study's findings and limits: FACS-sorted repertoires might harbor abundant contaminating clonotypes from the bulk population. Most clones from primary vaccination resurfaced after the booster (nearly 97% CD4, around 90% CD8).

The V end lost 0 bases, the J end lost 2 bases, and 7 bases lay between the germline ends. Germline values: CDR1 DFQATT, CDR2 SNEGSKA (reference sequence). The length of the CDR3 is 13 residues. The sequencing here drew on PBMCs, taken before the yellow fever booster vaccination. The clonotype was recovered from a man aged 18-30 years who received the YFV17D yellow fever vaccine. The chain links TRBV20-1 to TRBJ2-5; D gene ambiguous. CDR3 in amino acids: CSARDWQQETQYF. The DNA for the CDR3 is TGCAGTGCTAGAGATTGGCAGCAAGAGACCCAGTACTTC.